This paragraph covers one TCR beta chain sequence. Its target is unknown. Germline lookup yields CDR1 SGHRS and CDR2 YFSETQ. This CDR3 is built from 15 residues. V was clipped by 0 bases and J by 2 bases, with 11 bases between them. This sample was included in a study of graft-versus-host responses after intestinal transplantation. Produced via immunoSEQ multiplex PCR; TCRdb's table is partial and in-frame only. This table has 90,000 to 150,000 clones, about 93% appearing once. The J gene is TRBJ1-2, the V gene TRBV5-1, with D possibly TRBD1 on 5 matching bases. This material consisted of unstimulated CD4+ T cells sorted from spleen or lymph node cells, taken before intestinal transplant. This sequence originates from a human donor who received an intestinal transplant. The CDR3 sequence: CASSLGQGPNYGYTF. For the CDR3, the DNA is TGCGCCAGCAGCTTGGGTCAGGGTCCGAACTATGGCTACACCTTC.